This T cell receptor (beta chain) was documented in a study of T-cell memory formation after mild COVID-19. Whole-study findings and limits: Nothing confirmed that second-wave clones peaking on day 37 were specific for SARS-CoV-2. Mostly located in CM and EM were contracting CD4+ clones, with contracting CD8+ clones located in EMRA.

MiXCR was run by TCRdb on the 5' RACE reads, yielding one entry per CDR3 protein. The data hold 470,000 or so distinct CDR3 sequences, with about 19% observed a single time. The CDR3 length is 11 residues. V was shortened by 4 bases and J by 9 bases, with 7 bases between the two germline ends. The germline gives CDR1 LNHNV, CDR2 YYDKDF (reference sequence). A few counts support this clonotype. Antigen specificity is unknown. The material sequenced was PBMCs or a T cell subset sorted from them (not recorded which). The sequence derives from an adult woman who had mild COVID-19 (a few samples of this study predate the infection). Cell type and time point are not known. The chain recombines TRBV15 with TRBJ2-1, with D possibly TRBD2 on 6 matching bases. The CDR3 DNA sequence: TGTGCCACCAGCAAGGGACTTGAGCAGTTCTTC. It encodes CATSKGLEQFF.